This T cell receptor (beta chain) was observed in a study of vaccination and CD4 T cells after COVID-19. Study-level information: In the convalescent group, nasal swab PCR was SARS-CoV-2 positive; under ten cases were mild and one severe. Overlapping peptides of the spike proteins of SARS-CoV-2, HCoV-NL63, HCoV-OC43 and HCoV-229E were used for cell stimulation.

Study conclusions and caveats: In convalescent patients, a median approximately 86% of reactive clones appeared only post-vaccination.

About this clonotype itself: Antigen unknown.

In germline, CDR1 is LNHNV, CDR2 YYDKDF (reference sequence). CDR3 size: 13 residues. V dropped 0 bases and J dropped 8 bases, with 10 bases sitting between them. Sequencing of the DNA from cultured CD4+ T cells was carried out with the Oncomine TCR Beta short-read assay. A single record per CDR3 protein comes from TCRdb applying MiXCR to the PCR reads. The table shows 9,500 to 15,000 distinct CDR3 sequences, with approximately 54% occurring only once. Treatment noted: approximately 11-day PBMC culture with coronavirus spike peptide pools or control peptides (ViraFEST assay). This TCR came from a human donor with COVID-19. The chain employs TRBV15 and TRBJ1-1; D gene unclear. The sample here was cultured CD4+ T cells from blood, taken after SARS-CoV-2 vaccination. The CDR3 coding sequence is TGTGCCACCAGCAGAGATCGCGGAGTAGAAGCTTTCTTT. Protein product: CATSRDRGVEAFF.